This T cell receptor beta chain comes out of a study of breast tumors, draining lymph nodes, adjacent tissues. Whole-study findings and limits: That most tumor T cells come from lymph nodes remained unproven. Tumor repertoires ranked between lymph nodes and nontumor tissue in diversity, with V and J gene preferences. Compared with basal-like, luminal-like tumors shared significantly more repertoire with nontumor tissue.

TCRdb reprocessed the multiplex PCR reads via MiXCR and lists one record per CDR3 protein. The sample records roughly 70,000 distinct CDR3 sequences, roughly 44% being singletons. Sample share makes this clonotype medium-sized. The antigen is not known. This sequence originates from a female donor with breast cancer. Some clones in this sample may be carry-over from other donors' samples. The sequenced sample consisted of breast tumor tissue.

DNA of the CDR3: TGCAGTGCTAGCACTCCCAATCAGCCCCAGCATTTT. Its translation is CSASTPNQPQHF. The gene calls are TRBV20-1 and TRBJ1-5; D gene ambiguous. The germline V and J ends were trimmed by 3 bases and 3 bases, with 6 bases remaining between them. From germline, CDR1 is DFQATT and CDR2 SNEGSKA (reference sequence). This CDR3 contains 12 residues.